A single sample gave rise to the 2 T cell receptor beta chains below, sequenced in a study of T cell responses to AZD1222 COVID-19 vaccine (dated by TCRdb to about 2021). The library was produced with the immunoSEQ multiplex PCR assay. The table was pulled from immuneACCESS by TCRdb, which kept in-frame rearrangements only. Such tables lose some clones; where checked, under half of the loss comes from unresolved V genes, and the rest has no known cause. In this sample the table shows some 110,000 clones, about 90% of which occur a single time. The ten largest clones take up around 7.5% of the sample. Sample time point, as interpreted from the label and publication: baseline before first vaccination. The sequencing used peripheral blood, collected on day 0 of AZD1222 vaccination. The receptors shown here come from an adult in good health.

The chain couples TRBV7-2 to TRBJ1-5, with 7 positions matching TRBD1. The CDR3 has 16 residues. Germline CDR1 and CDR2: SGHTA and FQGNSA. V was pared by 5 bases and J by 0 bases, with 7 bases of the junction left unmatched. This CDR3 reads CASSAGQRGSNQPQHF. CDR3 DNA sequence: TGTGCCAGCAGCGCGGGACAGCGCGGTAGCAATCAGCCCCAGCATTTT.

This clone has just one count. This chain joins TRBV7-9 and TRBJ2-7, with 12 nucleotides matching TRBD1. CDR3 length: 16 amino acids. CDR1 is SEHNR and CDR2 is FQNEAQ in the germline V gene (reference sequence). The J segment lost 4 bases and the V segment lost 7 bases, leaving 11 bases of the junction unmatched. CDR3 sequence (DNA): TGTGCCAGCACCCCTGCAGAGGGACAGGGGGCGTACGAGCAGTACTTC. Translating it yields CASTPAEGQGAYEQYF.